This T cell receptor (beta chain) stems from a study of shared clonotypes between healthy human individuals. Overall study context: The study used three CD4 naive, three CD4 memory, two CD8 naive and one CD8 memory plate per donor.

TCRdb's copy holds only in-frame clones and misses some; the assay was immunoSEQ multiplex PCR. Of around 1.5 million clones in the sample, approximately 98% were seen once. Germline V gene data show CDR1 as KGHSH and CDR2 as LQKENI. The CDR3 covers 16 residues. V shed 1 base and J 4 bases; nucleotides not matched to a gene: 9. Study results and caveats: Naive CD4 clonotype sharing across several donors was about 5%. Sample collection involved blood only; tissue repertoires are likely different.

On this clone: Its cognate antigen is unknown.

The chain links TRBV18 to TRBJ2-7; 8 nucleotides agree with TRBD2. This sequence originates from a man in his thirties or forties in good health. The sequencing input was naive CD4+ T cells sorted from blood. The subset here: CD45RA+ positively selected. Here the CDR3 DNA reads TGTGCCAGCTCACCACTTGCGGGAGGTGTGGTTTACGAGCAGTACTTC. It yields the protein CASSPLAGGVVYEQYF.